This is a list of T cell receptor beta chains from one sample in a study of CD8+CD57+ T cells in acquired aplastic anemia. TCRdb independently ran MiXCR on the reads; one entry per CDR3 protein. The sample contains 450,000 to 600,000 distinct CDR3 sequences, around 30% of which appear only once. The material sequenced was sorted CD4+, CD8+, or CD8+CD57+ T cells (not recorded which) from PBMCs. These receptors originate from a human donor with aplastic anemia. Both conserved end residues are part of each CDR3. D genes are given only for firm matches. Clone size is stated in some rows and not others, as once, few, many or a class when expanded.

V,D,J,size,CDR3,DNA
TRBV10-2,NA,TRBJ1-1,few,CASIGNTEAFF,TGCGCCAGCATAGGGAACACTGAAGCTTTCTTT
TRBV10-3,TRBD2,TRBJ2-5,NA,CAISEARTRGETQYF,TGTGCCATCAGTGAGGCCCGGACTAGAGGGGAGACCCAGTACTTC
TRBV3-1,NA,TRBJ1-2,NA,CASSQVTGNYGYTF,TGTGCCAGCAGCCAAGTCACTGGAAACTATGGCTACACCTTC
TRBV7-6,NA,TRBJ1-1,many,CASSLAIVGSVMNTEAFF,TGTGCCAGCAGCTTAGCGATCGTAGGCAGTGTTATGAACACTGAAGCTTTCTTT
TRBV20-1,NA,TRBJ2-5,few,CSASLGGETQYF,TGCAGTGCTTCCCTTGGGGGAGAGACCCAGTACTTC
TRBV19,TRBD1,TRBJ1-2,NA,CASSVDRGRGYTF,TGTGCCAGTAGTGTCGACAGGGGGCGCGGCTACACCTTC
TRBV19,TRBD1,TRBJ2-3,many,CASSSGQAADTQYF,TGTGCCAGTAGTTCCGGACAGGCGGCAGATACGCAGTATTTT
TRBV6-1,TRBD1,TRBJ1-5,few,CASSKTGGKPQHF,TGTGCCAGCAGCAAAACAGGGGGTAAGCCCCAGCATTTT
TRBV7-8,NA,TRBJ1-1,few,CASSLVLGLYTEAFF,TGTGCCAGCAGCTTAGTCTTAGGATTGTACACTGAAGCTTTCTTT
TRBV2,NA,TRBJ2-5,many,CANKQETQYF,TGTGCCAACAAACAAGAGACCCAGTACTTC
TRBV6-1,NA,TRBJ1-6,few,CAVGGTPYNSPLHF,TGTGCCGTCGGGGGGACGCCCTATAATTCACCCCTCCACTTT
TRBV5-1,TRBD1,TRBJ1-1,once,CASSFGQGPPYLTEAFF,TGCGCCAGCAGCTTCGGACAGGGACCCCCTTATCTCACTGAAGCTTTCTTT
TRBV7-2,NA,TRBJ1-5,few,CASSQTGDSNQPQHF,TGTGCCAGCAGCCAAACAGGCGATAGCAATCAGCCCCAGCATTTT
TRBV19,NA,TRBJ1-1,NA,CASSPLGRPEAFF,TGTGCCAGCAGCCCCCTGGGTCGTCCTGAAGCTTTCTTT
TRBV7-2,NA,TRBJ1-1,many,CASSLQRSANTEAFF,TGTGCCAGCAGCTTACAGAGGTCGGCGAACACTGAAGCTTTCTTT
TRBV7-2,TRBD1,TRBJ1-5,NA,CASSDRVDQPQHF,TGTGCCAGCAGCGACAGGGTGGATCAGCCCCAGCATTTT
TRBV11-1,TRBD1,TRBJ2-1,few,CASSLVSTGGRNEQFF,TGTGCCAGCAGCTTAGTATCTACAGGGGGAAGGAATGAGCAGTTCTTC
TRBV4-1,NA,TRBJ2-7,many,CASSQSTAWSYEQYF,TGCGCCAGCAGCCAATCAACAGCCTGGTCTTACGAGCAGTACTTC
TRBV7-2,TRBD1,TRBJ2-5,NA,CASSSIGTVETQYF,TGTGCCAGCAGCTCCATAGGGACAGTAGAGACCCAGTACTTC
TRBV4-3,NA,TRBJ1-6,many,CASSPRDGDNSPLHF,TGCGCCAGCAGCCCACGGGACGGAGATAATTCACCCCTCCACTTT
TRBV20-1,TRBD2,TRBJ2-7,few,CSASLLAGAYEQYF,TGCAGTGCTAGCTTACTAGCGGGGGCCTACGAGCAGTACTTC
TRBV7-2,TRBD1,TRBJ1-5,many,CASSPGGQGFQPQHF,TGTGCCAGCAGCCCAGGGGGACAGGGATTTCAGCCCCAGCATTTT
TRBV4-3,TRBD2,TRBJ2-3,few,CASSQEAGGPDTQYF,TGCGCCAGCAGCCAAGAAGCGGGGGGGCCAGATACGCAGTATTTT
TRBV11-1,TRBD1,TRBJ2-4,once,CASSDTGTGDNIQYF,TGTGCCAGCAGCGATACCGGGACAGGGGATAACATTCAGTACTTC
TRBV6-1,NA,TRBJ2-7,NA,CASRFTEGVTTYEQYF,TGTGCCAGCAGGTTTACAGAGGGCGTTACGACCTACGAGCAGTACTTC
TRBV2,NA,TRBJ1-2,NA,CASSDPGDINYGYTF,TGTGCCAGCAGTGACCCAGGGGACATAAACTATGGCTACACCTTC
TRBV7-7,TRBD2,TRBJ2-5,few,CASSLGLVPQETQYF,TGTGCTAGCAGCTTAGGACTAGTCCCGCAAGAGACCCAGTACTTC